This entry concerns a single T cell receptor (beta chain). Its antigen is undetermined. This same CDR3 is encoded by further DNA sequences in the sample. CD45RO/CCR7/CD25/CD127/CD95/CD27 staining was used to isolate CD4+ naive, central memory, regulatory and stem cell-like memory cells by sorting. These data originate in a study of beta chain features in type 1 diabetes. Whole-study findings and limits: A possible short-template PCR bias applies equally to patients and controls.

CDR1 and CDR2 (germline): SGHRS, YFSETQ. V lost 4 bases, J lost 4 bases, and 5 bases stayed unmatched. CDR3 size: 14 residues. Of the isolated RNA, all was reverse transcribed, and so the sequenced material was expressed TCRB transcripts. Read counts averaged around 3.6 million for samples of naive, central memory and regulatory T cells. Measured with immunoSEQ multiplex PCR; TCRdb has only the in-frame clones, and not every one. Counted here are 400,000 to 450,000 clones, roughly 13% occurring once; the ten biggest clones make up roughly 0.036%. Input material: naive CD4+ T cells from blood. The J gene is TRBJ2-5, the V gene TRBV5-1; 9 bases fit TRBD2. The receptor was derived from a man aged 25-45 years in good health. The CDR3 loop reads CASSAGLAGETQYF. In DNA form, the CDR3 reads TGCGCCAGCAGCGCGGGACTAGCAGGAGAGACCCAGTACTTC.